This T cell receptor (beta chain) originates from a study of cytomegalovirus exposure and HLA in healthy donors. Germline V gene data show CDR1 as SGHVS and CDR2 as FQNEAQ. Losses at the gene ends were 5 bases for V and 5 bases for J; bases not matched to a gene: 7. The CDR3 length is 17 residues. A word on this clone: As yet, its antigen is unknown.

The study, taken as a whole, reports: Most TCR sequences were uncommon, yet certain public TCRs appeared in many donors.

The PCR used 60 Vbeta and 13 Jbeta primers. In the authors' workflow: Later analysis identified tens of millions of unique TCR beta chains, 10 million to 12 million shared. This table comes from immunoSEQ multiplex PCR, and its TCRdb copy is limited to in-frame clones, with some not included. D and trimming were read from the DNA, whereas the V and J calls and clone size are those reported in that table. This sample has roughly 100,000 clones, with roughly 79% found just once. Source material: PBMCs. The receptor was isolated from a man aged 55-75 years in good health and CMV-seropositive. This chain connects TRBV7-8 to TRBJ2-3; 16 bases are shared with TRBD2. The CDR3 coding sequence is TGTGCCAGCAGCAAGGGACTAGCGGGGGGGCGGGAAGATACGCAGTATTTT. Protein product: CASSKGLAGGREDTQYF.